This T cell receptor (beta chain) was identified in a study of cytomegalovirus exposure and HLA in healthy donors. Findings and caveats of the study: Cytomegalovirus-associated TCR beta chains were listed, numbering some 150. A few chains tied to CMV proved CMV antigen-specific in vitro. CMV serostatus alone was available as immune exposure information. On later analysis, the bulk of CMV-associated TCR beta chains appeared to be HLA-restricted.

PCR primers comprised 60 Vbeta and 13 Jbeta primers. Repertoires were generated with immunoSEQ multiplex PCR, while TCRdb's copy carries only in-frame clones and drops some. The sample lists more than 140,000 clones; around 79% were seen once. The germline gives CDR1 MDHEN, CDR2 SYDVKM. Deletions cut 3 bases from V and 0 bases from J, with 7 bases between. The CDR3 contains 14 residues. With respect to this clone: Its target is not known.

The receptor was derived from a man aged 25 to 45 in good health and CMV-seropositive. The material sequenced was PBMCs. J is TRBJ2-3 and V is TRBV28, with D hard to call. CDR3 protein: CASSFTESTDTQYF. CDR3 DNA sequence: TGTGCCAGCAGTTTTACGGAGAGCACAGATACGCAGTATTTT.